This entry lists 19 T cell receptor beta chains sequenced from one sample in a study of T cell responses to AZD1222 COVID-19 vaccine. Libraries were prepared by immunoSEQ multiplex PCR; TCRdb keeps only in-frame clonotypes and omits some of them. Of roughly 160,000 clones listed, around nine tenths were seen once; the top ten hold less than 1.3%. Sequenced material: peripheral blood, taken 28 days after the second AZD1222 dose. The receptor source for this set is an adult who received the AZD1222 COVID-19 vaccine.

The chain has TRBV4-2 and TRBJ1-3; TRBD1 might be the D (6 bases). The V gene's germline CDR1 is LGHNA and CDR2 YNFKEQ. The CDR3 length is 16 residues. V lost 2 bases, J lost 2 bases, and 13 bases lay in between. The chain's CDR3 is CASSQLSGAAGNTIYF. In DNA form, the CDR3 reads TGTGCCAGCAGCCAACTGTCGGGGGCGGCTGGAAACACCATATATTTT.

The V call is TRBV5-1, the J call TRBJ1-1; possibly TRBD1 for D (5 bases). The CDR3 extends over 19 amino acids. Germline V lookup: CDR1 SGHRS, CDR2 YFSETQ. V lost 4 bases and J lost 0, with 25 bases in between. CDR3: CASSRGRARRELMNTEAFF. DNA of the CDR3: TGCGCCAGCAGCCGCGGAAGGGCGCGCAGGGAGCTCATGAACACTGAAGCTTTCTTT.

The CDR3 loop is CSVETGQKYEQYF. Written as DNA, the CDR3 is TGCAGCGTTGAAACGGGACAGAAATACGAGCAGTACTTC. The chain has TRBV29-1 and TRBJ2-7; 7 bases map to TRBD1. This CDR3 has 13 amino acids. The trim removed 2 bases at V and 4 bases at J, leaving 5 bases unmatched. Germline V gene data show CDR1 as SQVTM and CDR2 as ANQGSEA.

V and J are TRBV6-5 and TRBJ2-7; no clear D gene. Germline CDR1 reads MNHEY; CDR2 reads SVGAGI. The V end lost 0 bases, the J end lost 4 bases, and 13 bases lay between the germline ends. The CDR3 has 15 amino acids. The CDR3 region has the DNA TGTGCCAGCAGTTACTCGACCGGAACCCATTACGAGCAGTACTTC. Translation: CASSYSTGTHYEQYF.

V and J are TRBV4-2 and TRBJ2-1, with D uncertain. The ends were cut back, 0 bases at V and 6 bases at J, with 12 bases in the middle. The CDR3 has 15 amino acids. Germline assignment: CDR1 LGHNA and CDR2 YNFKEQ. The CDR3 sequence is CASSQEPLVANEQFF. The CDR3 DNA follows: TGTGCCAGCAGCCAAGAACCCCTAGTCGCCAATGAGCAGTTCTTC.

The CDR3 spells CASRQGGSPLHF. The CDR3 coding sequence is TGTGCCAGCAGGCAGGGGGGTTCACCCCTCCACTTT. The chain joins TRBV28 to TRBJ1-6, with 7 bases fitting TRBD1. The trim removed 6 bases at V and 9 bases at J, leaving 2 bases unmatched. This CDR3 comprises 12 residues. The germline gives CDR1 MDHEN, CDR2 SYDVKM.

The chain carries TRBV4-3 and TRBJ1-2; TRBD1 might be the D (5 bases). Deletions cut 5 bases from V and 4 bases from J, with 20 bases between. Germline-derived CDR1 and CDR2 are LGHNA and YSLEER. The CDR3 is 16 residues long. This chain's CDR3 is CASSAHQMGLGYGYTF. The CDR3 coding sequence is TGCGCCAGCAGCGCCCACCAAATGGGGCTGGGCTATGGCTACACCTTC.

The chain carries TRBV19 and TRBJ1-3, with D uncertain. Germline V CDR1 and CDR2: LNHDA, SQIVND (reference sequence). Trimming left V 5 bases short and J 0 bases short, with 14 bases between. This CDR3 has 16 residues. The CDR3 DNA is TGTGCCAGTAGTCCTGGATGGCAGAGCTCTGGAAACACCATATATTTT. It codes for CASSPGWQSSGNTIYF.

The genes are TRBV4-3 and TRBJ2-2; D not resolved. V was trimmed by 0 bases and J by 5 bases, leaving 13 bases between them. The CDR3 totals 16 residues. Germline V lookup: CDR1 LGHNA, CDR2 YSLEER. The CDR3 region is CASSQDLSSPTGELFF. The CDR3 region has the DNA TGCGCCAGCAGCCAAGATCTTAGTTCCCCTACCGGGGAGCTGTTTTTT.

The chain joins TRBV29-1 to TRBJ2-3; TRBD1 agrees at 7 bases. CDR1 is SQVTM and CDR2 is ANQGSEA in the germline V gene. The CDR3 is 14 amino acids. The J segment lost 1 base and the V segment lost 4 bases, leaving 5 bases of the junction unmatched. CDR3 amino acids: CSVAGQGGTDTQYF. The CDR3 DNA reads as TGCAGCGTTGCAGGGCAGGGGGGCACAGATACGCAGTATTTT.

The chain couples TRBV7-2 to TRBJ1-1, with D perhaps matching TRBD1 (5 bases). V lost 0 bases to trimming and J lost 4 bases, with 18 bases between them. The CDR3 length is 17 residues. Germline lookup yields CDR1 SGHTA and CDR2 FQGNSA. In nucleotides, the CDR3 is TGTGCCAGCAGCTTAGCGGTAAGACAGAGCCGGGGCACTGAAGCTTTCTTT. It codes for CASSLAVRQSRGTEAFF.

The chain has TRBV25-1 and TRBJ1-2; TRBD1 is a possible D gene (5 bases). The CDR3 loop spans 12 amino acids. Trimming took 11 bases from V and 7 from J, leaving 17 bases between them. Germline V lookup: CDR1 MGHDK, CDR2 SYGVNS. This chain's CDR3 is CAAGAIRGGYTF. The CDR3 nucleotides are TGTGCCGCAGGAGCCATAAGGGGTGGCTACACCTTC.

V gene TRBV5-1 combines with J gene TRBJ2-3; 9 bases agree with TRBD1. This CDR3 region has 16 residues. Germline CDR1 and CDR2: SGHRS and YFSETQ. Germline trimming cut 4 bases from V and 2 bases from J; bases unmatched to any gene: 8. CDR3 in amino acids: CASSPGTGFFTDTQYF. CDR3 coding DNA: TGCGCCAGCAGCCCCGGGACAGGGTTTTTCACAGATACGCAGTATTTT.

This clone was recorded once. This sequence joins TRBV7-2 and TRBJ2-1, with D tentatively TRBD2 (5 bases). CDR3 length equals 15 residues. V lost 5 bases, J lost 9 bases, and 20 bases lay in between. CDR1 is SGHTA and CDR2 is FQGNSA in the germline V gene. Here the CDR3 reads CASSLNSGKLSEQFF. In DNA form, the CDR3 reads TGTGCCAGCAGCCTAAATTCGGGAAAGTTGAGTGAGCAGTTCTTC.

The chain uses TRBV10-3 and TRBJ1-2; unclear D gene. With 3 bases removed from V and 2 bases from J, the gap between germline ends came to 13 bases. Germline-derived CDR1 and CDR2 are ENHRY and SYGVKD. This CDR3 is 15 amino acids long. The CDR3 here is CAISDSYSHNYGYTF. Here the CDR3 DNA reads TGTGCCATCAGTGACTCGTATAGCCACAACTATGGCTACACCTTC.

This chain joins TRBV12-5 and TRBJ2-2; D is uncertain. The CDR3 covers 13 residues. The germline gives CDR1 LGHNT, CDR2 FRNRAP. V was cut by 2 bases and J by 5 bases, with 6 bases left in between. DNA of the CDR3: TGTGCTAGTGGTTTGCAAGGGACCGGGGAGCTGTTTTTT. As protein: CASGLQGTGELFF.

The rearrangement links TRBV18 to TRBJ1-6; D perhaps matches TRBD1 (5 bases). Trimming stripped 3 bases from V and 2 bases from J, with 11 bases between. In germline, CDR1 is KGHSH, CDR2 LQKENI. This CDR3 contains 16 residues. CDR3 nucleotides: TGTGCCAGCTCACCGGGGCAGGGCACCTATAATTCACCCCTCCACTTT. Its protein product is CASSPGQGTYNSPLHF.

The chain combines TRBV6-6 with TRBJ2-3, with TRBD2 matching 8 bases. The CDR3 consists of 16 residues. Trimming cost V 5 bases and J 3 bases; bases outside gene matches: 10. Germline assignment: CDR1 MNHNY and CDR2 SVGAGI (reference sequence). CDR3 loop: CASSRYGTSPTDTQYF. In nucleotides, the CDR3 is TGTGCCAGCAGTCGATACGGGACTAGTCCGACAGATACGCAGTATTTT.

This clone was counted a single time. CDR3 bases: TGTGCCAGCTCACTCAACCTAGGCACAGATACGCAGTATTTT. Translated: CASSLNLGTDTQYF. This rearrangement joins TRBV18 to TRBJ2-3, with D uncertain. The CDR3 extends over 14 amino acids. Trimming pared 4 bases from V and 1 base from J, leaving 9 bases between. Germline V gives CDR1 KGHSH, CDR2 LQKENI. Filled out from reference TRBV18 and TRBJ2-3, the complete variable domain reads NAGVMQNPRHLVRRRGQEARLRCSPMKGHSHVYWYRQLPEEGLKFMVYLQKENIIDESGMPKERFSAEFPKEGPSILRIQQVVRGDSAAYFCASSLNLGTDTQYFGPGTRLTVL.